This record covers a single T cell receptor beta chain. Per germline, CDR1 SGHDN and CDR2 FVKESK. Trimming cost V 2 bases and J 8 bases, with 18 bases left between them. CDR3 length equals 15 residues. The data belong to a study of OX40 agonist ivuxolimab in advanced cancers. Only in-frame clones appear in the TCRdb table, and some are missing; sequencing was by immunoSEQ multiplex PCR. The table has tens of thousands of clones, approximately 90% seen once; the top ten hold approximately 18%. This receptor was taken from an adult with an advanced solid tumor such as melanoma, head and neck, liver or kidney cancer. Sequencing used CD4+ or CD8+ T cells sorted from blood, obtained in a trial of the OX40 agonist ivuxolimab. This rearrangement joins TRBV14 to TRBJ1-2, with a weak D call TRBD1 (5 bases). The CDR3 reads CASSQFMGGSEGYTF. CDR3 in DNA: TGTGCCAGCAGCCAATTCATGGGGGGATCAGAGGGCTACACCTTC.